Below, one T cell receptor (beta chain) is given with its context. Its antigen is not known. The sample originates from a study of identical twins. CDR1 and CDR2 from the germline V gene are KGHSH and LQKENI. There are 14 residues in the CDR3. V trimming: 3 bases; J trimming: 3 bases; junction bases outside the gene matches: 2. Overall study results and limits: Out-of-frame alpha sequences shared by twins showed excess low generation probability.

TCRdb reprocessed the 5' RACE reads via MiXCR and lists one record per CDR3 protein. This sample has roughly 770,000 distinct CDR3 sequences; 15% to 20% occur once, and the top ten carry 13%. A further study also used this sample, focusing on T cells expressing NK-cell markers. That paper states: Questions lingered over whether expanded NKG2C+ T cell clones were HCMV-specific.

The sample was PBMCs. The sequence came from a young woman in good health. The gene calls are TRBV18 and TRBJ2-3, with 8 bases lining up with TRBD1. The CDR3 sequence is CASSPGQATDTQYF. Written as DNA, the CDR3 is TGTGCCAGCTCACCGGGACAGGCTACAGATACGCAGTATTTT.